This is a list of T cell receptor beta chains from one sample in a study of CD8 T cells in ankylosing spondylitis. TCRdb passed the 5' RACE reads through MiXCR, listing each CDR3 protein once. The repertoire includes under 55,000 distinct CDR3 sequences, about 7.8% of them detected once, and over 7% sits in the top ten. Sequenced material: blood, either unsorted or a sorted T cell fraction (not recorded which). These receptors all come from a female donor with ankylosing spondylitis or in good health (not recorded which). CDR3s include the opening cysteine and the closing phenylalanine or tryptophan. The D gene is left open where the match is weak. Size tells how often a clone was seen (once, few, many) or the class of an expanded clone, and some rows leave it out.

>TRBV4-1|many|TRBJ1-5|TRBD1
TGCGCCAGCAGCCAGCGGACAGGGAATCAGCCCCAGCATTTT
CASSQRTGNQPQHF
>TRBV5-1|many|TRBJ1-6|.
TGCGCCAGCAGCTTTAAGGAGAATAATTCACCCCTCCACTTT
CASSFKENNSPLHF
>TRBV6-1|many|TRBJ2-2|TRBD1
TGTGCCAGCTCGACCAGGACAGGGGACACCGGGGAGCTGTTTTTT
CASSTRTGDTGELFF
>TRBV5-1|many|TRBJ1-1|TRBD1
TGCGCCAGCAGCTCATTGAACAGGGGACCGAACACTGAAGCTTTCTTT
CASSSLNRGPNTEAFF
>TRBV5-6|many|TRBJ1-1|TRBD1
TGTGCCAGCAGCTTGGAAGGGGGCGACGTGAACACTGAAGCTTTCTTT
CASSLEGGDVNTEAFF
>TRBV29-1|many|TRBJ2-5|.
TGCAGCTCCGGGCCCGAAGGAGAGACCCAGTACTTC
CSSGPEGETQYF
>TRBV12-2|.|TRBJ1-4|.
TGTGCAAGTCGCCTACCGGGACCCTCGGCGGGAGACGAAAAACTGTTTTTT
CASRLPGPSAGDEKLFF
>TRBV5-1|many|TRBJ2-5|TRBD1
TGCGCCAGCAGCTCCACAGGGGGTTGGCAAGAGACCCAGTACTTC
CASSSTGGWQETQYF
>TRBV5-1|many|TRBJ2-7|.
TGCGCCAGCAGCCCTGGAGGGGGTGCGGTCTCCTACGAGCAGTACTTC
CASSPGGGAVSYEQYF
>TRBV7-7|many|TRBJ1-1|.
TGTGCTAGCAGCTTAGAACTGGGTACTGAAGCTTTCTTT
CASSLELGTEAFF
>TRBV6-1|many|TRBJ2-2|TRBD2
TGTGCCAGCAGCCACGGACTAGCGGGGGACACCGGGGAGCTGTTTTTT
CASSHGLAGDTGELFF
>TRBV20-1|many|TRBJ2-5|TRBD2
TGCAGTGCTAGTCCCGGGACTAGCGCACAAGAGACCCAGTACTTC
CSASPGTSAQETQYF
>TRBV5-1|many|TRBJ1-5|.
TGCGCCAGCAGCTCAGGGCAGGGATATCAGCCCCAGCATTTT
CASSSGQGYQPQHF
>TRBV7-8|.|TRBJ1-5|.
TGTGCCAGCAGCTCTTGGACCCGAAGTGGCAATCAGCCCCAGCATTTT
CASSSWTRSGNQPQHF
>TRBV2|.|TRBJ1-5|.
TGTGCCAGCAGTGAGCTGGGTTATGGCAATCAGCCCCAGCATTTT
CASSELGYGNQPQHF
>TRBV20-1|many|TRBJ2-5|.
TGCAGTGCTTATGGCGACTACTCCCTCGGGGCCCAGTACTTC
CSAYGDYSLGAQYF
>TRBV20-1|many|TRBJ2-1|.
TGCAGTGCTACTGATGAGCAGTTCTTC
CSATDEQFF
>TRBV28|many|TRBJ2-1|.
TGTGCCAGCAGTGCCCCGGGGACCGGGTATTATGAGCAGTTCTTC
CASSAPGTGYYEQFF
>TRBV30|once|TRBJ1-1|TRBD1
TGTGCCTGGAGTGGACAGGGTGCGGAAGCTTTCTTT
CAWSGQGAEAFF
>TRBV28|.|TRBJ1-4|TRBD1
TGTGCCAGCAGCTTCCTCTCCGGGACAGGGGGCCCAACTAATGAAAAACTGTTTTTT
CASSFLSGTGGPTNEKLFF
>TRBV20-1|many|TRBJ2-2|TRBD2
TGCAGTGCCGGGTACACTAGCGGGGGGGCGGCGAACACCGGGGAGCTGTTTTTT
CSAGYTSGGAANTGELFF
>TRBV10-2|many|TRBJ2-3|.
TGCGCCAGCAGTGTGATGGGGGCAGGTACGCAGTATTTT
CASSVMGAGTQYF
>TRBV5-1|many|TRBJ1-5|TRBD1
TGCGCCAGCAGCTCGACTCCGGGACAGGATCAGCCCCAGCATTTT
CASSSTPGQDQPQHF
>TRBV5-1|.|TRBJ2-2|.
TGCGCCAGCAGCTCAGGGAACACCGGGGAGCTGTTTTTT
CASSSGNTGELFF
>TRBV5-1|medium-sized|TRBJ1-2|.
TGCGCCAGCAGCGCCGACTATGGCTACACCTTC
CASSADYGYTF
>TRBV10-3|many|TRBJ1-1|TRBD1
TGTGCCATCAGAGATACCGGGACAGGGACCACTGAAGCTTTCTTT
CAIRDTGTGTTEAFF